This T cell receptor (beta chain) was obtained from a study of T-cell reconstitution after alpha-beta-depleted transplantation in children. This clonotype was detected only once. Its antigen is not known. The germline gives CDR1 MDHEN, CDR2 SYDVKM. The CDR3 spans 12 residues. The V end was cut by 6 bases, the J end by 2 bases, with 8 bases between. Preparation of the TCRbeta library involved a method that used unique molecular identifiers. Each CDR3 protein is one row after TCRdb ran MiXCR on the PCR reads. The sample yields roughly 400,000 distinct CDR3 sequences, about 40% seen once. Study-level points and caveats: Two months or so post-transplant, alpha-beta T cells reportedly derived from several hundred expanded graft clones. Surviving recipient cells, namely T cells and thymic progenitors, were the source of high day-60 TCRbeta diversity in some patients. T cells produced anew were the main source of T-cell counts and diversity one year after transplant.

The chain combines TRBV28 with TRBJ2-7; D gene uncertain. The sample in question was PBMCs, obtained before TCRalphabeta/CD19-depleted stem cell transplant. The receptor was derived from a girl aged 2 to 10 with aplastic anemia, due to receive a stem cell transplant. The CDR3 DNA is TGTGCCAGCAGCCCCTCGGCCTACGAGCAGTACTTC. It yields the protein CASSPSAYEQYF.